These 2 T cell receptor beta chains came from one sample sequenced in a study of tumor-infiltrating lymphocytes in primary liver carcinoma. Total RNA (approximately 500 ng) served as template for TCR beta cDNA synthesis primed by a constant-region primer. Libraries of TCR beta came from three nested multiplex PCR rounds with slightly modified ARM-PCR. TRBV1-TRBV30 forward primers paired with a C-beta reverse primer drove the first two PCR rounds, ten to eleven cycles each. MiXCR was run by TCRdb on the multiplex PCR reads, yielding one entry per CDR3 protein. The sample holds over 250,000 distinct CDR3 sequences; roughly 60% are singletons and the top ten take approximately 15%. Blood RNA came from unsorted whole blood; germline DNA was also extracted. Sequencing input: peripheral blood. Receptors were obtained from a woman between 25 and 40 years old with primary liver carcinoma and hepatitis B virus infection.

The table lists this clonotype with many counts. V usage is TRBV6-5 and J usage is TRBJ2-1; 7 nucleotides align to TRBD2. From germline, CDR1 is MNHEY and CDR2 SVGAGI. The CDR3 has 13 residues. Trimming cost V 7 bases and J 6 bases; bases outside gene matches: 6. Written as DNA, the CDR3 is TGTGCCAGCAAGCAGGGAGGGATCAATGAGCAGTTCTTC. It codes for CASKQGGINEQFF.

This clonotype was counted ten times or more. The rearrangement uses TRBV29-1 and TRBJ2-1; D not resolved. CDR3 length: 14 residues. V was trimmed by 7 bases and J by 3 bases, leaving 16 bases between them. Germline CDR1 and CDR2: SQVTM and ANQGSEA. The DNA for the CDR3 is TGCAGCGCGAACGGGCCCGACGACTACAATGAGCAGTTCTTC. Encoded protein: CSANGPDDYNEQFF.